This passage covers 14 T cell receptor beta chains from one sample sequenced in a study of identical twins. MiXCR was run by TCRdb on the 5' RACE reads, yielding one entry per CDR3 protein. The sample carries more than 200,000 distinct CDR3 sequences, approximately 9% recorded once. The sample consisted of memory (CD45RO+) T cells sorted from blood. Receptor source: a woman between 18 and 30 years old in good health.

As concerns this clonotype: One junction end does not reproduce the germline sequence, and a read error may be involved. The gene calls are TRBV5-4 and TRBJ2-5, with D tentatively TRBD2 (5 bases). Germline CDR1 SGHNT, CDR2 YYREEE (reference sequence). The CDR3 is 14 amino acids. The CDR3 DNA is TGTGCCAGCAGCGAGGCCGGGATCCAAGGGACCCAGTACTTC. It translates to CASSEAGIQGTQYF.

The rearrangement links TRBV7-2 to TRBJ2-3; 11 bases map to TRBD2. Losses at the gene ends were 3 bases for V and 4 bases for J; bases not matched to a gene: 9. In germline, CDR1 is SGHTA, CDR2 FQGNSA. The CDR3 is 17 amino acids. CDR3 loop: CASSFFGSGGAADTQYF. CDR3 DNA sequence: TGTGCCAGCAGCTTCTTTGGTAGCGGGGGGGCCGCAGATACGCAGTATTTT.

The chain joins TRBV10-3 to TRBJ1-5; D gene uncertain. Germline loops: CDR1 ENHRY, CDR2 SYGVKD. V was trimmed by 3 bases and J by 6 bases, leaving 3 bases between them. The CDR3 loop spans 11 amino acids. The CDR3 sequence: CAISDSQPQHF. The CDR3 DNA sequence: TGTGCCATCAGTGACAGTCAGCCCCAGCATTTT.

Many counts were recorded for this clonotype. The chain recombines TRBV30 with TRBJ1-5, with 7 bases identical to TRBD1. The CDR3 extends over 14 amino acids. Germline values: CDR1 GTSNPN, CDR2 SVGIG (reference sequence). With V trimmed by 3 bases and J by 2 bases, 4 bases remained unmatched. As DNA, the CDR3 is TGTGCCTGGAGCCTAGGACAGGGCAATCAGCCCCAGCATTTT. Translation: CAWSLGQGNQPQHF.

In this sample, this clonotype turned up a few times. This chain joins TRBV7-6 and TRBJ2-5; TRBD1 or TRBD2 may be the D gene (5 bases each). Trimming took off 4 bases at V and 7 bases at J, with 16 bases between the two ends. Germline assignment: CDR1 SGHVS and CDR2 FNYEAQ. The CDR3 contains 14 residues. CDR3 residues: CASSSMALGVTQYF. CDR3 coding DNA: TGTGCCAGCAGCTCAATGGCCCTGGGGGTGACCCAGTACTTC.

This chain connects TRBV20-1 to TRBJ2-3; 9 nucleotides line up with TRBD2. This CDR3 contains 14 residues. Germline CDR1 reads DFQATT; CDR2 reads SNEGSKA (reference sequence). V lost 6 bases to trimming and J lost 0 bases; unmatched junction nucleotides: 4. The CDR3 region is CSAGSGSSTDTQYF. The DNA of the CDR3 is TGCAGTGCGGGTAGCGGGAGTAGCACAGATACGCAGTATTTT.

This clonotype has just a few counts. This chain joins TRBV4-1 and TRBJ2-7; D possibly matches TRBD1 or TRBD2 (5 bases each). Germline V gives CDR1 MGHRA, CDR2 YSYEKL. The ends were cut back, 1 base at V and 0 bases at J, with 10 bases in the middle. The CDR3 consists of 15 residues. The CDR3 loop reads CASSQAGTSSYEQYF. As DNA, the CDR3 is TGCGCCAGCAGCCAAGCAGGGACGAGCTCCTACGAGCAGTACTTC.

This chain connects TRBV2 to TRBJ2-7; 7 nucleotides agree with TRBD1. Germline lookup yields CDR1 SNHLY and CDR2 FYNNEI. The V gene end was trimmed by 4 bases and the J gene end by 3 bases; junction bases not matched to a gene: 3. The CDR3 covers 13 residues. The CDR3 here is CASSGQGYYEQYF. The DNA for the CDR3 is TGTGCCAGCAGTGGACAGGGCTACTACGAGCAGTACTTC.

This sequence joins TRBV20-1 and TRBJ2-7; tentative D call: TRBD1 (5 bases). Per the germline V gene, CDR1 is DFQATT and CDR2 is SNEGSKA (reference sequence). The germline V and J ends were trimmed by 4 bases and 2 bases, with 18 bases remaining between them. The CDR3 loop spans 15 amino acids. CDR3 region: CSAIRTDIRTYEQYF. The CDR3 coding sequence is TGCAGTGCTATCAGGACGGACATCCGCACCTACGAGCAGTACTTC.

There are many counts of this clonotype. The gene calls are TRBV4-2 and TRBJ1-2; unclear D gene. The V gene's germline CDR1 is LGHNA and CDR2 YNFKEQ. The V gene lost 1 base and the J gene lost 2 bases, with 5 bases spanning the gap. The CDR3 runs 13 residues. The CDR3 loop reads CASSQGENYGYTF. In DNA, the CDR3 is TGTGCCAGCAGCCAAGGAGAGAACTATGGCTACACCTTC.

This clonotype occurred many times. The rearrangement uses TRBV5-1 and TRBJ2-7; D is possibly TRBD1 (5 bases). Germline CDR1 is SGHRS and CDR2 is YFSETQ. The CDR3 sequence is 14 residues long. V was clipped by 2 bases and J by 3 bases, with 12 bases between them. The CDR3 DNA follows: TGCGCCAGCAGCTTTTCAGGGTTTCTCTACGAGCAGTACTTC. Its translation is CASSFSGFLYEQYF.

There are many counts of this clonotype. This chain connects TRBV3-1 to TRBJ2-2; 9 bases are shared with TRBD2. With V trimmed by 10 bases and J by 3 bases, 9 bases remained unmatched. Germline V gene data show CDR1 as LGHDT and CDR2 as YNNKEL (reference sequence). The CDR3 is made up of 15 amino acids. CDR3 protein: CATTPGLAYTGELFF. Written as DNA, the CDR3 is TGTGCCACTACCCCGGGACTAGCATACACCGGGGAGCTGTTTTTT.

The V gene is TRBV9, the J gene TRBJ2-7; D is uncertain. Trimming stripped 0 bases from V and 4 bases from J, with 11 bases between. Germline CDR1 is SGDLS and CDR2 is YYNGEE. CDR3 length: 14 residues. CDR3 loop: CASSVATGQYEQYF. CDR3 nucleotides: TGTGCCAGCAGCGTAGCTACCGGGCAGTACGAGCAGTACTTC.

This clonotype turned up a few times. This sequence joins TRBV20-1 and TRBJ2-5; D may be TRBD2 (6 bases). CDR3 length equals 12 residues. V was shortened by 1 base and J by 5 bases, with 8 bases between the two germline ends. Germline V CDR1 and CDR2: DFQATT, SNEGSKA (reference sequence). The CDR3 is CSARVREETQYF. The CDR3 DNA reads TGCAGTGCTAGAGTTCGGGAGGAGACCCAGTACTTC.